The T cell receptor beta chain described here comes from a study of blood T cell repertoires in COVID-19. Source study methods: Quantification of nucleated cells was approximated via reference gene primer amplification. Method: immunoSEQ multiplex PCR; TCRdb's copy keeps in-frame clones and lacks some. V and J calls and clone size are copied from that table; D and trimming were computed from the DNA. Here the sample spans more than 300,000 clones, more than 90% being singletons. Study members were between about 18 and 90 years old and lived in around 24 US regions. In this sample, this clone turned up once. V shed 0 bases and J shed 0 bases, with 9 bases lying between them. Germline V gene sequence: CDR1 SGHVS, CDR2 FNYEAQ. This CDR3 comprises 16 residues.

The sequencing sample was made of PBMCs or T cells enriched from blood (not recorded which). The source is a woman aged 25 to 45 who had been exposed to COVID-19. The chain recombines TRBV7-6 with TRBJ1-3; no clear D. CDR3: CASSLAGLSSGNTIYF. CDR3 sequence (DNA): TGTGCCAGCAGCTTAGCCGGACTGAGCTCTGGAAACACCATATATTTT.